This T cell receptor (beta chain) was sequenced during a study of blood T cell repertoires in COVID-19 (TCRdb year 2020). Concerning the study at large: Samples from collaborators originated in the United States, Italy and Spain and spanned both the acute and convalescent phases of COVID-19. The material from the prospective study consisted of cDNA or gDNA derived from T cells, B-cell-depleted T cells, or PBMCs. Deeply sampled blood TCRbeta repertoires from subjects exposed to, actively infected with, or recovered from COVID-19 were included in the dataset. Sample metadata almost always included a de-identified subject ID, COVID-19 status, age in years and sex. Where available, HLA class I and class II types were taken from metadata supplied by the sample provider and were not determined by assay-based typing. The samples were drawn from the first 160 participants of the ongoing ImmuneRACE study and from some 1,300 subjects provided by 6 global collaborators. The repertoires were released in a freely available public database meant as a resource for research on the immune response to SARS-CoV-2.

Here is what the overall study found, with its caveats: How much clinical and demographic metadata was included differed by source and by participant, and the metadata was provided uncurated.

With respect to this clone: No antigen is known for it. It has no much larger one-base neighbor in the sample; base qualities were not kept.

TCRbeta CDR3 regions were amplified from genomic DNA using the immunoSEQ Assay, a bias-controlled multiplex PCR. Processing in the source paper ran as follows. The number of nucleated cells in each sample was estimated from the amplification of reference gene primers within the assay. Sequence reads were collapsed and filtered to measure the absolute abundance of every unique TCRbeta CDR3 rearrangement. For each sample, productive Simpson clonality was calculated as the square root of Simpson's diversity index over productive rearrangements. This immuneACCESS table, as held by TCRdb, lists in-frame sequences with V and J called but not all clones. Of the missing ones, under half trace to an unresolved V gene in checked studies; the others have no known cause. The D gene and trimming were derived from the DNA, and the V and J assignments and clone size from that table. In all, the sample holds roughly 170,000 clones, and roughly 89% of those were seen once. Jointly, the top ten make up about 1% of the sample.

Another Seattle source contributed samples from volunteer blood donors who had recovered from COVID-19. Each collaborating institution followed its own protocols to collect whole blood in K2EDTA tubes. For TCRbeta analysis, collaborators shipped samples as frozen whole blood, isolated PBMCs, or DNA extracted from either of those sample types. The germline V gene (reference sequence) gives CDR1 as SEHNR and CDR2 as FQNEAQ. The CDR3 spans 13 residues, from the cysteine through the valine. Only the CDR3 DNA stays, 39 bases, in frame from base 1. Trimming takes 5 bases from V and 3 bases from J, and the germline ends sit 11 bases apart.

Material: peripheral blood. The receptor was derived from a young woman who had recovered from COVID-19. The chain was built from TRBV7-9 and TRBJ2-7; the D segment could be TRBD1, given 5 matching bases. The CDR3 reads CASSPPDSYEQYV. The DNA sequence is TGTGCCAGCAGCCCCCCAGACAGCTACGAGCAGTACGTC.